The source of this TCR beta chain is a study of CD8 T cells in ankylosing spondylitis. CDR1 is ENHRY and CDR2 is SYGVKD in the germline V gene. The CDR3 length is 11 residues. As the method for making TCR beta libraries, quantitative 5'-RACE with molecular barcodes was used. TCRdb passed the 5' RACE reads through MiXCR, listing each CDR3 protein once. The table lists hundreds of thousands of distinct CDR3 sequences, about 10% of them singletons, with roughly 0.51% in the top ten. This clonotype came up many times. The antigen remains unidentified. At one of its ends the junction is not consistent with the germline gene, which may arise from a read error. Study outcomes and limitations: Disease-linked clones had a CD8+ phenotype and relatively low frequency in peripheral blood. Among TCR beta sequences, a motif of eight or nine highly homologous variants appeared characteristic of ankylosing spondylitis blood. Reported data indicate significant enrichment of disease-linked clones within matched ankylosing spondylitis synovial fluid. A number of the motif variants had already been described in reactive arthritis synovial fluid and blood.

The sequenced material came from blood, either unsorted or a sorted T cell fraction (not recorded which). The TCR originated in a male donor with ankylosing spondylitis. The J gene is TRBJ1-2, the V gene TRBV10-3; D remains unclear. CDR3 amino acids: CASSLGNGYTF. In DNA, the CDR3 is TGTGCCAGCAGTTTGGGGAATGGCTACACCTTC.